The clone carrying this T cell receptor beta chain was observed a few times. The data belong to a study of blood T cell repertoires in COVID-19. Turning to the study itself: COVID-19 samples from acute and convalescent phases originated in the United States, Italy and Spain.

Only in-frame clones appear in the TCRdb table, and some are missing; sequencing was by immunoSEQ multiplex PCR. This sample has about 140,000 clones, with around 90% found just once. This CDR3 is built from 15 residues. In germline, CDR1 is SNHLY, CDR2 FYNNEI. Trimming cost V 2 bases and J 6 bases, with 13 bases left between them. The source of this sequence is a man between 60 and 75 years old with active or convalescent COVID-19. The V call is TRBV2, the J call TRBJ1-4; tentatively, D is TRBD1 (6 bases). The specimen sequenced was peripheral blood. CDR3 sequence: CASSENRAGDEKLFF. CDR3 coding DNA: TGTGCCAGCAGTGAAAATCGGGCAGGGGATGAAAAACTGTTTTTT.